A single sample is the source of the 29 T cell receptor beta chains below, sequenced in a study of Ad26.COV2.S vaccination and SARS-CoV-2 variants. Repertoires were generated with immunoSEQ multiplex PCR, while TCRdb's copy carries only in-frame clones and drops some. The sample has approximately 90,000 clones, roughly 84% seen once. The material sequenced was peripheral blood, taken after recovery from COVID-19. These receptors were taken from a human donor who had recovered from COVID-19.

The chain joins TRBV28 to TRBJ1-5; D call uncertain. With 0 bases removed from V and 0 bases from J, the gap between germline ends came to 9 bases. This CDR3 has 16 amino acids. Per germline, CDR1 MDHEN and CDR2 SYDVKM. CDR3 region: CASSLWAGYSNQPQHF. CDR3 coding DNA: TGTGCCAGCAGTTTATGGGCGGGGTATAGCAATCAGCCCCAGCATTTT.

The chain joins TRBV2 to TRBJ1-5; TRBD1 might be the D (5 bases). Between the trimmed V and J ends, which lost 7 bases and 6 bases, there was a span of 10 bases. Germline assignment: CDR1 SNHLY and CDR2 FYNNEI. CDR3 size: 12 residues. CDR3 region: CASTREGQPQHF. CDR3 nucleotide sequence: TGTGCCAGCACCAGGGAGGGTCAGCCCCAGCATTTT.

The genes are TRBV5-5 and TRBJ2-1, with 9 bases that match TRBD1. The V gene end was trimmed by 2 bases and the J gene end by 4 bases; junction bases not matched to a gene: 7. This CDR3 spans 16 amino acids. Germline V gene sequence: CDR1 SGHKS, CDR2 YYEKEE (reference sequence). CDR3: CASSFDGQGRYNEQFF. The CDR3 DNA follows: TGTGCCAGCAGCTTTGACGGACAGGGGCGGTACAATGAGCAGTTCTTC.

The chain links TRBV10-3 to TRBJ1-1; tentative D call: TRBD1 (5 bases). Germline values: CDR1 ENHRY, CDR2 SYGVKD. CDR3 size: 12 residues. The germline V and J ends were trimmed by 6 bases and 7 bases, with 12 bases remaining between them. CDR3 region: CAIRDSSGEAFF. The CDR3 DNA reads TGTGCCATCAGAGACAGTTCGGGTGAAGCTTTCTTT.

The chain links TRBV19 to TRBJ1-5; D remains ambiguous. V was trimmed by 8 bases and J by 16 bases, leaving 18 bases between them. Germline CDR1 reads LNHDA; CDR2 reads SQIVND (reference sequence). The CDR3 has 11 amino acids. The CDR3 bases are TGTGCCAGTTATGGACCTCCGGGATTACATTTT. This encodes CASYGPPGLHF.

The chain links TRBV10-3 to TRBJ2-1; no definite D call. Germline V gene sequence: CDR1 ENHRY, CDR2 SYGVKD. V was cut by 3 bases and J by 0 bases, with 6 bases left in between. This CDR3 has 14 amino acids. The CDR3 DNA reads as TGTGCCATCAGTGAATGGAACTCCTACAATGAGCAGTTCTTC. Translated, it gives CAISEWNSYNEQFF.

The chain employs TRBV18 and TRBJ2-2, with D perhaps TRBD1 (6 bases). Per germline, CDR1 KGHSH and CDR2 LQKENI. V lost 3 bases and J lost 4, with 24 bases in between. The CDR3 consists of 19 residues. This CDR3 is CASSPPSWDTGWRTGELFF. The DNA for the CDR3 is TGTGCCAGCTCACCCCCGAGTTGGGACACAGGTTGGCGCACCGGGGAGCTGTTTTTT. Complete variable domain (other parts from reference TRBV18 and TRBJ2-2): NAGVMQNPRHLVRRRGQEARLRCSPMKGHSHVYWYRQLPEEGLKFMVYLQKENIIDESGMPKERFSAEFPKEGPSILRIQQVVRGDSAAYFCASSPPSWDTGWRTGELFFGEGSRLTVL.

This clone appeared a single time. Written as DNA, the CDR3 is TGTGCCAGTAGAACCGATGGACAGGGGCGTACTGAAGCTTTCTTT. It encodes CASRTDGQGRTEAFF. The chain couples TRBV19 to TRBJ1-1, with 9 nucleotides matching TRBD1. Germline V lookup: CDR1 LNHDA, CDR2 SQIVND (reference sequence). V lost 6 bases, J lost 5 bases, and 10 bases stayed unmatched. This CDR3 contains 15 residues.

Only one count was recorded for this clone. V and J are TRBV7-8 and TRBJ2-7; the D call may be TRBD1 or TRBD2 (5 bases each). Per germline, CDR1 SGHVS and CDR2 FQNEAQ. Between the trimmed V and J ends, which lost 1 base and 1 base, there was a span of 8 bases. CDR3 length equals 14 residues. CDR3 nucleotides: TGTGCCAGCAGCTTAGTTGGGGGATCCTACGAGCAGTACTTC. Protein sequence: CASSLVGGSYEQYF.

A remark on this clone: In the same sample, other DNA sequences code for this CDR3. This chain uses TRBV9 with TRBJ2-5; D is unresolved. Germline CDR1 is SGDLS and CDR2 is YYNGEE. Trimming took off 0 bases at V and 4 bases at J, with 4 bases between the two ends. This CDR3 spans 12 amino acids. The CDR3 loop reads CASSVVGETQYF. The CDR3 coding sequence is TGTGCCAGCAGCGTAGTAGGAGAGACCCAGTACTTC. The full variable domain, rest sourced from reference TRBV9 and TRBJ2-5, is DSGVTQTPKHLITATGQRVTLRCSPRSGDLSVYWYQQSLDQGLQFLIQYYNGEERAKGNILERFSAQQFPDLHSELNLSSLELGDSALYFCASSVVGETQYFGPGTRLLVL.

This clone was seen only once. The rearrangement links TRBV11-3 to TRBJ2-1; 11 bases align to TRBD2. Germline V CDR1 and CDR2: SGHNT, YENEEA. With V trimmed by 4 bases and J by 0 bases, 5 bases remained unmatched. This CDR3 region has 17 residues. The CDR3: CASSSTSGTGSYNEQFF. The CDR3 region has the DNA TGTGCCAGCAGCTCGACTAGCGGGACCGGCTCCTACAATGAGCAGTTCTTC. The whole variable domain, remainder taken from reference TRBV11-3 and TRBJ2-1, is EAGVVQSPRYKIIEKKQPVAFWCNPISGHNTLYWYLQNLGQGPELLIRYENEEAVDDSQLPKDRFSAERLKGVDSTLKIQPAELGDSAVYLCASSSTSGTGSYNEQFFGPGTRLTVL.

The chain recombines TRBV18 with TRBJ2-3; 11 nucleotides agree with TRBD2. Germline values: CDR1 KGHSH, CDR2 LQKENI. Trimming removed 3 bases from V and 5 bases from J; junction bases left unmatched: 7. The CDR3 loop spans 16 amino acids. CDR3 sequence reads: CASSPIAGGFQDTQYF. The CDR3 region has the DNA TGTGCCAGCTCACCTATAGCGGGAGGGTTTCAAGATACGCAGTATTTT.

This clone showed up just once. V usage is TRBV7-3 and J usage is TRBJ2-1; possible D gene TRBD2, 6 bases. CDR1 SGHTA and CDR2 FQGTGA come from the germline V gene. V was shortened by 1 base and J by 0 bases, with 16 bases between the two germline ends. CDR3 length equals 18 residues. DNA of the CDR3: TGTGCCAGCAGCTTAAGGGCCGCGGCGGGGAGCTCCTACAATGAGCAGTTCTTC. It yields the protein CASSLRAAAGSSYNEQFF.

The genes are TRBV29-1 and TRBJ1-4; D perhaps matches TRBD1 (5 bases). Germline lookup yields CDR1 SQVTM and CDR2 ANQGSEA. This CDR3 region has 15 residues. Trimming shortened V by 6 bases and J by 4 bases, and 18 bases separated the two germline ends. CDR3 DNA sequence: TGCAGCGTCCCGGGGGGGGGACCATTTAATGAAAAACTGTTTTTT. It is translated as CSVPGGGPFNEKLFF.

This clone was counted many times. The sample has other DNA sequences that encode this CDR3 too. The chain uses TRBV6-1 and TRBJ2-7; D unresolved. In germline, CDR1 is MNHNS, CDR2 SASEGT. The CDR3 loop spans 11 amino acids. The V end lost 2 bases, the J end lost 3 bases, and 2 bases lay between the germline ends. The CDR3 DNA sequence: TGTGCCAGCAGTGAAATCTACGAGCAGTACTTC. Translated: CASSEIYEQYF.

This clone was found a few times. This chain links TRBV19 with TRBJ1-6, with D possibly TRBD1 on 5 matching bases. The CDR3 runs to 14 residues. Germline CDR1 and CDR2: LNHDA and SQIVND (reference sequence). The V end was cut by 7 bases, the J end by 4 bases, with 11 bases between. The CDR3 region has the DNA TGTGCCAGTAAGGCAGGGATTTATAATTCACCCCTCCACTTT. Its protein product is CASKAGIYNSPLHF.

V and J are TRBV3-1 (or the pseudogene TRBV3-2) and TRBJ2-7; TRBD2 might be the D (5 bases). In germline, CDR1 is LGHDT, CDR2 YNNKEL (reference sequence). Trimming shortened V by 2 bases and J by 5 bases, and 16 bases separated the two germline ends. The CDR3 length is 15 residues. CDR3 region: CASSQFGSPEDEQYF. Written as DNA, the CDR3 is TGTGCCAGCAGCCAATTTGGGAGTCCTGAAGACGAGCAGTACTTC.

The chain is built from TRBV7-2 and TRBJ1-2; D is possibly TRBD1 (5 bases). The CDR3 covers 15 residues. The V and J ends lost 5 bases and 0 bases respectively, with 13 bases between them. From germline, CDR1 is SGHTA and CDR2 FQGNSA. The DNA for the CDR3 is TGTGCCAGCAGCCACCGGGACGGTTCTAACTATGGCTACACCTTC. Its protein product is CASSHRDGSNYGYTF.

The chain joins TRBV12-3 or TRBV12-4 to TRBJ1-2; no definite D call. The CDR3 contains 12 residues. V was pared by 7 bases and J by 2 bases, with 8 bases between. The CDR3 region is CASMAPNYGYTF. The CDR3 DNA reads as TGTGCCAGCATGGCTCCGAACTATGGCTACACCTTC.

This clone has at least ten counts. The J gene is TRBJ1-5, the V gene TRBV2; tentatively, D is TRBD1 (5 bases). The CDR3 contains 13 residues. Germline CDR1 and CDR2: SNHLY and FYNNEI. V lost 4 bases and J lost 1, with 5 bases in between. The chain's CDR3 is CASSGGSNQPQHF. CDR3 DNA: TGTGCCAGCAGTGGGGGCAGCAATCAGCCCCAGCATTTT.

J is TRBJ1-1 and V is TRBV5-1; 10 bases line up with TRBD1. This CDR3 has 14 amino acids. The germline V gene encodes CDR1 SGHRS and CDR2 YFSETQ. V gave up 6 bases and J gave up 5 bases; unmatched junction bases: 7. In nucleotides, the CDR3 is TGCGCCAGCAAGACAGGGGGCATGGAAACTGAAGCTTTCTTT. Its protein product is CASKTGGMETEAFF.

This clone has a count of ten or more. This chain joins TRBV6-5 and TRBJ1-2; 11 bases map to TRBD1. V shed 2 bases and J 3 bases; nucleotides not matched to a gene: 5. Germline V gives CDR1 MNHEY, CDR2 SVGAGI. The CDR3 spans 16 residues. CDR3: CASSYLRTGGHYGYTF. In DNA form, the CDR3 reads TGTGCCAGCAGTTACCTTAGGACAGGGGGCCACTATGGCTACACCTTC.

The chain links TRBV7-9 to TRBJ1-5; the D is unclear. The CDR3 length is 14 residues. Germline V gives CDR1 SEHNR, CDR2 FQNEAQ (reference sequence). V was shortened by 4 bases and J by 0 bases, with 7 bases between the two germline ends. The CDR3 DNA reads TGTGCCAGCAGCTCTAAAAATAGCAATCAGCCCCAGCATTTT. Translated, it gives CASSSKNSNQPQHF.

For the CDR3, the DNA is TGTGCCAGCAGTCCGACCGGACTAGCGGACACAGATACGCAGTATTTT. This translates into CASSPTGLADTDTQYF. The chain couples TRBV28 to TRBJ2-3; 10 nucleotides match TRBD2. CDR1 is MDHEN and CDR2 is SYDVKM in the germline V gene. The J segment lost 2 bases and the V segment lost 5 bases, leaving 7 bases of the junction unmatched. CDR3 length equals 16 residues.

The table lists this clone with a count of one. CDR3 sequence (DNA): TGTGCCAGCACCGCCTTGGGGGCGTACCAAGAGACCCAGTACTTC. It is translated as CASTALGAYQETQYF. The gene calls are TRBV28 and TRBJ2-5; D is possibly TRBD1 (6 bases). This CDR3 comprises 15 residues. CDR1 and CDR2 (germline): MDHEN, SYDVKM. The V gene lost 7 bases and the J gene lost 0 bases, with 15 bases spanning the gap.

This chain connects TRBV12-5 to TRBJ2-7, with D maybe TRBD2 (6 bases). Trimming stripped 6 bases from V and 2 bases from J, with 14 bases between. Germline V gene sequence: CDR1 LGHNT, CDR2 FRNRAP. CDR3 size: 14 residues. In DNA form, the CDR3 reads TGTGCTAGTGGACCCCAGCGGGTACCCTACGAGCAGTACTTC. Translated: CASGPQRVPYEQYF.

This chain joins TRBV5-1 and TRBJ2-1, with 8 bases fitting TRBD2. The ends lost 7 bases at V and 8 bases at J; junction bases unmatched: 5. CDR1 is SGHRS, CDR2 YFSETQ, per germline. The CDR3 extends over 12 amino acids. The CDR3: CASHSGKYEQFF. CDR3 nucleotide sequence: TGCGCCAGCCATAGCGGGAAATATGAGCAGTTCTTC.

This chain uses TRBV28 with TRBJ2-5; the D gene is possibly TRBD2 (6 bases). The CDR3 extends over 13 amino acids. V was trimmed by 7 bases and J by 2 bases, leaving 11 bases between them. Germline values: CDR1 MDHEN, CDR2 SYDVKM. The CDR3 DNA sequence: TGTGCCAGCAATGGGGACTTACAAGAGACCCAGTACTTC. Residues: CASNGDLQETQYF.

In DNA form, the CDR3 reads TGTGCCAGCAGCTTAACCATCGGGTTAGGAACCTCCACCCGTCCATGGGAGCAGTACTTC. It is translated as CASSLTIGLGTSTRPWEQYF. The rearrangement joins TRBV7-3 to TRBJ2-7; D remains unclear. Germline loops: CDR1 SGHTA, CDR2 FQGTGA. This CDR3 has 20 amino acids. V lost 0 bases, J lost 7 bases, and 31 bases lay in between.